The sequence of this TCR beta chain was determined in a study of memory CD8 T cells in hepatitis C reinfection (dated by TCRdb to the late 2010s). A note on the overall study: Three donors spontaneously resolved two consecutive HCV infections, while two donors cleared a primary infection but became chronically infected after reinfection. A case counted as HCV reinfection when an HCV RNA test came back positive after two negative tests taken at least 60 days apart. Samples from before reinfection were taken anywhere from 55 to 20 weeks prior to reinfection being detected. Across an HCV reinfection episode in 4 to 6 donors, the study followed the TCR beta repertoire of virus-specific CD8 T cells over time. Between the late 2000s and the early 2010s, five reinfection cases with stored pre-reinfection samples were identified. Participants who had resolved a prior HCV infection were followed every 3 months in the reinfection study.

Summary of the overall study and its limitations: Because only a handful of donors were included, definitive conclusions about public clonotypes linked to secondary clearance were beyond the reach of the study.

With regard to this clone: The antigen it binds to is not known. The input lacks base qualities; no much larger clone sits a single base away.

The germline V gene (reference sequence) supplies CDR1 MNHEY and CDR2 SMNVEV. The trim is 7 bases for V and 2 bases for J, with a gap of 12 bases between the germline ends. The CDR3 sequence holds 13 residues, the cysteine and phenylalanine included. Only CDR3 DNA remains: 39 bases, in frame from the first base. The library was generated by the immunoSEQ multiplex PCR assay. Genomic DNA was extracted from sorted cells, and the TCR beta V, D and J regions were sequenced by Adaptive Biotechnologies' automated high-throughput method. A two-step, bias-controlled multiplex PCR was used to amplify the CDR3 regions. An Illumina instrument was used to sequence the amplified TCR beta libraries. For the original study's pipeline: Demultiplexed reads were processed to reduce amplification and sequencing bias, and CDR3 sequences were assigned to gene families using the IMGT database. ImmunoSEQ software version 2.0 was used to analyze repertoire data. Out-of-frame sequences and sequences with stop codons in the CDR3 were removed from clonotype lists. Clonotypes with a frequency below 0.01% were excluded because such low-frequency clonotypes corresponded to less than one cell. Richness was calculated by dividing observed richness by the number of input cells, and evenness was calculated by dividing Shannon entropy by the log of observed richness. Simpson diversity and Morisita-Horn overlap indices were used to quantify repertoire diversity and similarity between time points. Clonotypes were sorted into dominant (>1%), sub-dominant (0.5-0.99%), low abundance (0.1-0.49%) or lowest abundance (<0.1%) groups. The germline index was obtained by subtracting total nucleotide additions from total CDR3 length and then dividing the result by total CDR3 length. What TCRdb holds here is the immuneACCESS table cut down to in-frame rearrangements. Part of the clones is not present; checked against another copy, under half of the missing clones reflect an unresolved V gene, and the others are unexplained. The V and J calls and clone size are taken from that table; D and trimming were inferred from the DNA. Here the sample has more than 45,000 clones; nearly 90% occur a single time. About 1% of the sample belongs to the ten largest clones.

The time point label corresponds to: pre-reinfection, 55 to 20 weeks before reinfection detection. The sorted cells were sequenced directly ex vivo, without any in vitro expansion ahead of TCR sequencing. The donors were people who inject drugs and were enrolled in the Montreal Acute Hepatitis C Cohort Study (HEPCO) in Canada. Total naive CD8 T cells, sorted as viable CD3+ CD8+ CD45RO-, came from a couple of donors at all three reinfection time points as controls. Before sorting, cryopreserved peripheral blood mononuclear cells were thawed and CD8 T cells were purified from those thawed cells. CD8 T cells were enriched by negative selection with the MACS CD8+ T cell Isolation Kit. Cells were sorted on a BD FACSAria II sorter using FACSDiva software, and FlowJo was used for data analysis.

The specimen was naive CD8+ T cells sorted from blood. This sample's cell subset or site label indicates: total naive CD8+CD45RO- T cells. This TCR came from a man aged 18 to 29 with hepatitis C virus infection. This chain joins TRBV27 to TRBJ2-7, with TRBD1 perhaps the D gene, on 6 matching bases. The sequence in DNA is TGTGCCAGCAAAAGGACAGCGACCTACGAGCAGTACTTC. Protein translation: CASKRTATYEQYF.